This TCR beta chain stems from a study of blood T cell repertoires in COVID-19. Study in general: COVID-19 samples, acute and convalescent, were from the United States, Italy and Spain.

The CDR3 runs 14 residues. The germline V and J ends were trimmed by 4 bases and 0 bases, with 9 bases remaining between them. The germline V gene encodes CDR1 GTSNPN and CDR2 SVGIG (reference sequence). Study processing details: Quantification of nucleated cells was approximated via reference gene primer amplification. Repertoires were generated with immunoSEQ multiplex PCR, while TCRdb's copy carries only in-frame clones and drops some. That table is the source of V, J and clone size, and D and trimming were worked out from the DNA. Counted here are roughly 200,000 clones, around 75% occurring once; the ten biggest clones make up about 6.5%. For this clone: Other DNA sequences in this sample translate to the same CDR3.

Followed longitudinally, the Seattle patients had been enrolled during active infection. Sequenced input: peripheral blood. This clonotype was sampled from a middle-aged woman with COVID-19, enrolled during active disease. The genes are TRBV30 and TRBJ2-2, with TRBD1 as a possible D gene (5 bases). The CDR3 loop reads CAWNRQSNTGELFF. CDR3 DNA: TGTGCCTGGAATCGACAGTCGAACACCGGGGAGCTGTTTTTT.